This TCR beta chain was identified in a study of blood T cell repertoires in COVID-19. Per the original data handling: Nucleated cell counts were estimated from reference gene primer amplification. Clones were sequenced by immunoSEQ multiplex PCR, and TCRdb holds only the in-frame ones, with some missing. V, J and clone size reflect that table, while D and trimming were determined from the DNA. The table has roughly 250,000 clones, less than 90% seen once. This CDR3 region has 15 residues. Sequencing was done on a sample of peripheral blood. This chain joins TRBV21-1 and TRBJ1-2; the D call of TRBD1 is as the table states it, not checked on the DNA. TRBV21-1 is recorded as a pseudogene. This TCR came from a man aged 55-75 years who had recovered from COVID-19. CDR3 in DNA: TGTGCCAGCAGCGCAGGGACAGGGGGCATTCGTGGCTACACCTTC. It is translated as CASSAGTGGIRGYTF.